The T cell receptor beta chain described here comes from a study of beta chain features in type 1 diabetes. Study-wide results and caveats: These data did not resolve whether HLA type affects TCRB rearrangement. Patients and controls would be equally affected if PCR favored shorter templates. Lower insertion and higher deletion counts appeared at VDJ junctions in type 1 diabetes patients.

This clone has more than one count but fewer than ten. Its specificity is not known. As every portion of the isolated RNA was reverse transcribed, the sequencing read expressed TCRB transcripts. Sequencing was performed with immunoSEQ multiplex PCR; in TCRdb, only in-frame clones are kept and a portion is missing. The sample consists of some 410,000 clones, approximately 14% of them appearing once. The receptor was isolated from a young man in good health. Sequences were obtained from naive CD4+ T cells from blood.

CDR3 coding DNA: TGTGCCAGCAGTTTAAATTTACTACCTCGGTCTAACTATGGCTACACCTTC. Its translation is CASSLNLLPRSNYGYTF. The rearrangement links TRBV2 to TRBJ1-2; no clear D. CDR3 length: 17 residues. The V end was cut by 5 bases, the J end by 0 bases, with 19 bases between. The germline V gene has CDR1 SNHLY and CDR2 FYNNEI.